This T cell receptor (beta chain) was observed in a study of shared clonotypes between healthy human individuals. A note on this clone: Other DNA sequences within the sample encode an identical CDR3.

The DNA input per sorted-subset replicate PCR was about 220 ng, corresponding to 32,000 or so T cell genomes. Generated by immunoSEQ multiplex PCR, the TCRdb table keeps only in-frame clones and is missing some. The sample includes about 2.1 million clones, roughly 95% of them seen just once. V was cut by 0 bases and J by 2 bases, with 8 bases left in between. CDR1 and CDR2 from the germline V gene are SGHRS and YFSETQ. This CDR3 is 14 amino acids long. Terminally differentiated effector memory CD45RA+ cells were excluded by CCR7 positive selection of CD45RO-negative cells. Specimen: naive CD8+ T cells from PBMCs. The receptor comes from a man younger than 35 in good health. Some clones in this sample may be carry-over from other donors' samples. V and J are TRBV5-1 and TRBJ2-5, with D uncertain. CDR3 bases: TGCGCCAGCAGCTTGGTTCGCAGACAAGAGACCCAGTACTTC. Protein: CASSLVRRQETQYF.